These T cell receptor beta chains were read from a single sample in a study of metastatic and nonmetastatic thyroid tumors. MiXCR was used by TCRdb to re-call the PCR reads. Of about 16,000 clones in the sample, 20% to 30% were seen once. The sequencing input was blood. Receptors were obtained from a male donor with papillary thyroid cancer or a benign thyroid nodule (not recorded which). Some clones in this sample may be carry-over from other donors' samples. Both conserved end residues are part of each CDR3. The order of the fields is V gene, D gene, J gene, clone size, CDR3 protein, CDR3 DNA. A D gene is named only where the DNA matches it firmly. Size is stated for part of the rows, as once, few or many counts, or as a class when the clone is expanded.

>TRBV18|NA|TRBJ2-7|many
CASSPKYEQYF
TGTGCCAGCTCACCTAAGTACGAGCAGTACTTC
>TRBV20-1|TRBD1|TRBJ2-7|NA
CSASGESGTGGSEQYF
TGCAGTGCTAGTGGGGAAAGCGGGACAGGGGGATCCGAGCAGTACTTC
>TRBV6-4|NA|TRBJ2-3|few
CASSLPGESDTQYF
TGTGCCAGCAGCCTGCCCGGGGAATCAGATACGCAGTATTTT
>TRBV18|NA|TRBJ2-7|NA
CASSPFHPYEQYF
TGTGCCAGCTCCCCCTTTCACCCCTACGAGCAGTACTTC
>TRBV20-1|TRBD2|TRBJ2-2|few
CSARRAGEDTGELFF
TGCAGTGCTAGACGCGCGGGAGAAGACACCGGGGAGCTGTTTTTT
>TRBV7-2|NA|TRBJ2-7|medium-sized
CASSLGRDGSSYEQYF
TGTGCCAGCAGCTTAGGGCGGGACGGTAGCTCCTACGAGCAGTACTTC
>TRBV3-1|NA|TRBJ2-5|many
CASTLGAVRETQYF
TGTGCCAGCACCCTGGGGGCAGTCCGAGAGACCCAGTACTTC
>TRBV19|TRBD1|TRBJ1-1|many
CASRRQGGNTEAFF
TGTGCCAGTCGACGACAGGGGGGGAACACTGAAGCTTTCTTT
>TRBV12-3/TRBV12-4|TRBD2|TRBJ2-7|medium-sized
CASQRGGPYEQYF
TGTGCCAGCCAGCGGGGAGGGCCCTACGAGCAGTACTTC
>TRBV3-1|TRBD2|TRBJ2-1|NA
CASSEASAGASYNEQFF
TGTGCCAGCAGCGAAGCTTCGGCGGGAGCCTCCTACAATGAGCAGTTCTTC
>TRBV24-1|NA|TRBJ2-2|many
CATAGGGLSGELFF
TGTGCCACCGCCGGCGGAGGGCTATCCGGGGAGCTGTTTTTT
>TRBV7-3|NA|TRBJ2-1|NA
CASSLIIAGTYNEQFF
TGTGCCAGCAGCTTAATTATCGCGGGGACCTACAATGAGCAGTTCTTC
>TRBV3-1|TRBD1|TRBJ1-2|NA
CASSQADRGAYGYTF
TGTGCCAGCAGCCAAGCGGACAGGGGTGCCTATGGCTACACCTTC
>TRBV18|NA|TRBJ1-1|many
CASSPGPTSGSTEAFF
TGTGCCAGCTCACCGGGCCCAACTTCAGGGAGCACTGAAGCTTTCTTT
>TRBV4-1|NA|TRBJ2-7|many
CASSQANGQLYEQYF
TGCGCCAGCAGCCAAGCGAACGGACAGTTATACGAGCAGTACTTC
>TRBV6-5|NA|TRBJ1-1|once
CASTLVGGMAEAFF
TGTGCCAGCACTTTGGTAGGGGGGATGGCTGAAGCTTTCTTT